This T cell receptor (beta chain) derives from a study of human T cells and chemical hapten exposure. Overall study: Upper-back patch tests with 0.01% DPC were read at 6 days.

TCRdb reprocessed the RACE reads via MiXCR and lists one record per CDR3 protein. The sample consists of about 85,000 distinct CDR3 sequences, roughly 12% of them appearing once. Time point described: patch test 2, 6 weeks after DPC sensitization. Described treatment: therapeutic diphenylcyclopropenone sensitization with weekly scalp DPC. Germline lookup yields CDR1 SGHVS and CDR2 FQNEAQ. The CDR3 length is 13 residues. V gave up 3 bases and J gave up 5 bases; unmatched junction bases: 2. The receptor was isolated from a man younger than 35 with alopecia areata. Some clones in this sample may be carry-over from other donors' samples. Specimen: whole blood, collected in connection with sensitization to the hapten diphenylcyclopropenone (DPC). The chain combines TRBV7-8 with TRBJ2-3, with TRBD1 identical over 7 bases. CDR3: CASSFPGGDTQYF. CDR3 nucleotides: TGTGCCAGCAGCTTCCCAGGGGGAGATACGCAGTATTTT. The full variable domain, rest sourced from reference TRBV7-8 and TRBJ2-3, is GAGVSQSPRYKVAKRGQDVALRCDPISGHVSLFWYQQALGQGPEFLTYFQNEAQLDKSGLPSDRFFAERPEGSVSTLKIQRTQQEDSAVYLCASSFPGGDTQYFGPGTRLTVL.